Sequencing of this TCR beta chain was carried out in a study of cytomegalovirus exposure and HLA in healthy donors. About the study: Both the 120 or so validation repertoires and the roughly 640 first-cohort repertoires used the same platform, as reported by a later analysis.

To note about this clone: Its specificity is unknown.

Overall study results and limits: Altogether, 164 TCR beta chains were recorded as cytomegalovirus-associated. There were some public TCRs occurring in many donors, but most TCR sequences were rare. It was confirmed in vitro that a few of the CMV-associated chains were specific for CMV antigens.

Assay used: immunoSEQ multiplex PCR; TCRdb lists only in-frame clones, some missing. The table has around 120,000 clones, over 85% seen once. This receptor was obtained from a woman aged 18-29 years in good health and CMV-seronegative. The sequenced sample consisted of PBMCs.

In nucleotides, the CDR3 is TGTGCCAGCGGAAGCGGGGACACCGGGGAGCTGTTTTTT. Protein: CASGSGDTGELFF. The rearrangement uses TRBV6-4 and TRBJ2-2; 7 positions agree with TRBD2. This CDR3 contains 13 residues. Germline CDR1 and CDR2: MRHNA and SNTAGT. V lost 8 bases to trimming and J lost 3 bases; unmatched junction nucleotides: 3.